This is a list of T cell receptor beta chains from one sample in a study of T-cell reconstitution after alpha-beta-depleted transplantation in children. TCRdb re-called the PCR reads with MiXCR, one entry per CDR3 protein. The sample lists some 120,000 distinct CDR3 sequences, 20% to 25% seen once, with roughly a tenth in the top ten. Specimen: PBMCs, mostly from graft donor cells, collected 180 days after TCRalphabeta/CD19-depleted stem cell transplant. The receptor set was obtained from a male patient aged 2 to 10 who had a stem cell transplant for chronic granulomatous disease, so the T cells may come from the graft donor. The CDR3 runs from the conserved cysteine through the conserved F or W. Each record gives: V gene, D gene, J gene, clone size, CDR3 protein, CDR3 DNA. D genes are given only for firm matches. Where a row states a size, it is once, few, many or the class of an expanded clone; other rows omit it.

V: TRBV7-8; D: -; J: TRBJ2-1; size: -; CDR3: CASSLVGERRPYNEQFF; DNA: TGTGCCAGCAGCTTAGTGGGCGAGCGACGACCCTACAATGAGCAGTTCTTC
V: TRBV12-3/TRBV12-4; D: -; J: TRBJ1-1; size: -; CDR3: CASSLGYEAFF; DNA: TGTGCCAGCAGTTTAGGGTATGAAGCTTTCTTT
V: TRBV12-3/TRBV12-4; D: TRBD2; J: TRBJ2-7; size: few; CDR3: CASSLGGEAYEQYF; DNA: TGTGCCAGCAGTTTGGGGGGGGAAGCCTACGAGCAGTACTTC
V: TRBV10-3; D: TRBD2; J: TRBJ2-2; size: few; CDR3: CAISLVVGGPGELFF; DNA: TGTGCCATCAGTCTCGTGGTGGGAGGGCCCGGGGAGCTGTTTTTT
V: TRBV2; D: TRBD2; J: TRBJ2-3; size: many; CDR3: CASRAGGTDTQYF; DNA: TGTGCCAGCAGAGCGGGGGGCACAGATACGCAGTATTTT
V: TRBV20-1; D: TRBD2; J: TRBJ2-5; size: many; CDR3: CSAFLAGVQETQYF; DNA: TGCAGTGCTTTCCTAGCGGGGGTCCAAGAGACCCAGTACTTC
V: TRBV5-6; D: TRBD2; J: TRBJ2-5; size: many; CDR3: CASSLFRLAAYQETQYF; DNA: TGTGCCAGCAGCCTTTTTCGACTAGCGGCGTACCAAGAGACCCAGTACTTC
V: TRBV12-3/TRBV12-4; D: TRBD1; J: TRBJ1-2; size: -; CDR3: CASSFRDRDGYTF; DNA: TGTGCCAGCAGTTTTAGGGACAGAGATGGCTACACCTTC
V: TRBV5-1; D: -; J: TRBJ2-3; size: many; CDR3: CASSLQPTSTDTQYF; DNA: TGCGCCAGCAGCTTGCAACCTACTAGCACAGATACGCAGTATTTT
V: TRBV20-1; D: TRBD2; J: TRBJ2-5; size: few; CDR3: CSAEWAGVGETQYF; DNA: TGCAGTGCTGAGTGGGCGGGAGTCGGAGAGACCCAGTACTTC
V: TRBV29-1; D: -; J: TRBJ1-1; size: once; CDR3: CSVESQGGEAFF; DNA: TGCAGCGTTGAGAGCCAGGGAGGTGAAGCTTTCTTT
V: TRBV5-1; D: TRBD2; J: TRBJ2-1; size: -; CDR3: CASSFGASGSSYNEQFF; DNA: TGCGCCAGCAGCTTCGGGGCTAGCGGGAGCTCCTACAATGAGCAGTTCTTC
V: TRBV5-1; D: -; J: TRBJ2-2; size: -; CDR3: CASSLVSPTNTGELFF; DNA: TGCGCCAGCAGCTTGGTTTCCCCAACGAACACCGGGGAGCTGTTTTTT
V: TRBV5-1; D: -; J: TRBJ2-3; size: -; CDR3: CASSLIPRADTQYF; DNA: TGCGCCAGCAGCTTGATTCCACGGGCAGATACGCAGTATTTT
V: TRBV29-1; D: TRBD2; J: TRBJ2-1; size: -; CDR3: CSVGGEGLYNEQFF; DNA: TGCAGCGTTGGGGGGGAGGGTCTATACAATGAGCAGTTCTTC
V: TRBV7-2; D: -; J: TRBJ2-7; size: few; CDR3: CASSLALLSSYEQYF; DNA: TGTGCCAGCAGCTTAGCACTACTAAGCTCCTACGAGCAGTACTTC
V: TRBV12-3/TRBV12-4; D: -; J: TRBJ1-2; size: -; CDR3: CASRGVGFGYGYTF; DNA: TGTGCCAGCCGAGGAGTGGGATTTGGCTATGGCTACACCTTC
V: TRBV20-1; D: TRBD2; J: TRBJ2-1; size: many; CDR3: CSARVTGGPNEQFF; DNA: TGCAGTGCTAGAGTGACGGGAGGGCCGAATGAGCAGTTCTTC
V: TRBV7-2; D: TRBD2; J: TRBJ2-2; size: many; CDR3: CASSLTGLAGGTGELFF; DNA: TGTGCCAGCAGCTTAACAGGACTAGCGGGAGGAACCGGGGAGCTGTTTTTT
V: TRBV29-1; D: -; J: TRBJ2-5; size: many; CDR3: CSVVPPGETQYF; DNA: TGCAGCGTTGTCCCGCCAGGGGAGACCCAGTACTTC
V: TRBV12-3/TRBV12-4; D: TRBD2; J: TRBJ2-1; size: many; CDR3: CASRYTSGSGNEQFF; DNA: TGTGCCAGCAGATACACTAGCGGGAGTGGAAATGAGCAGTTCTTC
V: TRBV29-1; D: -; J: TRBJ2-5; size: -; CDR3: CSVANFQETQYF; DNA: TGCAGCGTTGCTAACTTCCAAGAGACCCAGTACTTC
V: TRBV9; D: -; J: TRBJ2-7; size: -; CDR3: CASSVDGRNYYEQYF; DNA: TGTGCCAGCAGCGTGGATGGGAGGAACTACTACGAGCAGTACTTC
V: TRBV29-1; D: -; J: TRBJ2-7; size: many; CDR3: CSVELRGAGSYEQYF; DNA: TGCAGCGTTGAACTGCGTGGGGCCGGCTCCTACGAGCAGTACTTC
V: TRBV20-1; D: TRBD2; J: TRBJ2-1; size: many; CDR3: CSAALAASYNEQFF; DNA: TGCAGTGCTGCACTAGCGGCCTCCTACAATGAGCAGTTCTTC
V: TRBV12-3/TRBV12-4; D: -; J: TRBJ2-6; size: many; CDR3: CASSLSGSRSGANVLTF; DNA: TGTGCCAGCAGTTTATCGGGATCCCGCTCTGGGGCCAACGTCCTGACTTTC
V: TRBV7-8; D: -; J: TRBJ2-7; size: many; CDR3: CASSVETSSYEQYF; DNA: TGTGCCAGCAGTGTGGAAACGAGTTCCTACGAGCAGTACTTC
V: TRBV20-1; D: -; J: TRBJ2-3; size: few; CDR3: CSARGGTDTQYF; DNA: TGCAGTGCTAGGGGGGGCACAGATACGCAGTATTTT
V: TRBV6-1; D: -; J: TRBJ1-1; size: few; CDR3: CASTKDSLNTEAFF; DNA: TGTGCCAGCACTAAGGACAGCTTGAACACTGAAGCTTTCTTT
V: TRBV9; D: -; J: TRBJ1-2; size: few; CDR3: CASSVSGGRGYTF; DNA: TGTGCCAGCAGCGTGAGTGGAGGCCGTGGCTACACCTTC
V: TRBV4-3; D: TRBD1; J: TRBJ2-5; size: -; CDR3: CASSQLTGATQYF; DNA: TGCGCCAGCAGCCAATTGACAGGGGCGACCCAGTACTTC
V: TRBV29-1; D: TRBD1; J: TRBJ1-2; size: few; CDR3: CSVGTGGYGYTF; DNA: TGCAGCGTTGGGACAGGGGGCTATGGCTACACCTTC
V: TRBV11-2; D: TRBD1; J: TRBJ2-1; size: many; CDR3: CASSLVLMQGAIEQFF; DNA: TGTGCCAGCAGCTTAGTTTTGATGCAGGGGGCGATTGAGCAGTTCTTC
V: TRBV7-2; D: -; J: TRBJ2-7; size: many; CDR3: CASSLLAGAALGYEQYF; DNA: TGTGCCAGCAGCTTACTGGCAGGAGCTGCCTTAGGCTACGAGCAGTACTTC
V: TRBV15; D: -; J: TRBJ1-5; size: many; CDR3: CATSRKRADQPQHF; DNA: TGTGCCACCAGCAGAAAACGGGCCGATCAGCCCCAGCATTTT
V: TRBV9; D: -; J: TRBJ2-7; size: -; CDR3: CASSRGDMTYEQYF; DNA: TGTGCCAGCAGCAGGGGGGACATGACCTACGAGCAGTACTTC
V: TRBV29-1; D: -; J: TRBJ2-3; size: few; CDR3: CSFYGGPSADTQYF; DNA: TGCAGCTTCTACGGGGGGCCCAGCGCAGATACGCAGTATTTT
V: TRBV4-3; D: -; J: TRBJ1-1; size: few; CDR3: CASSQAEGNTEAFF; DNA: TGCGCCAGCAGCCAAGCTGAGGGGAACACTGAAGCTTTCTTT
V: TRBV12-3/TRBV12-4; D: TRBD2; J: TRBJ2-1; size: few; CDR3: CASSLSTGTSGIYNEQFF; DNA: TGTGCCAGCAGTTTATCGACCGGGACTAGCGGGATTTACAATGAGCAGTTCTTC
V: TRBV5-1; D: -; J: TRBJ2-1; size: many; CDR3: CASSPGTLPYNEQFF; DNA: TGCGCCAGCAGCCCCGGGACTCTGCCCTACAATGAGCAGTTCTTC
V: TRBV20-1; D: TRBD2; J: TRBJ2-1; size: many; CDR3: CSARDSASGRGNEQFF; DNA: TGCAGTGCTAGAGATTCCGCTAGCGGGAGGGGGAATGAGCAGTTCTTC
V: TRBV4-2; D: TRBD2; J: TRBJ2-7; size: few; CDR3: CASSQDRLAHEQYF; DNA: TGTGCCAGCAGCCAAGATCGACTAGCCCACGAGCAGTACTTC